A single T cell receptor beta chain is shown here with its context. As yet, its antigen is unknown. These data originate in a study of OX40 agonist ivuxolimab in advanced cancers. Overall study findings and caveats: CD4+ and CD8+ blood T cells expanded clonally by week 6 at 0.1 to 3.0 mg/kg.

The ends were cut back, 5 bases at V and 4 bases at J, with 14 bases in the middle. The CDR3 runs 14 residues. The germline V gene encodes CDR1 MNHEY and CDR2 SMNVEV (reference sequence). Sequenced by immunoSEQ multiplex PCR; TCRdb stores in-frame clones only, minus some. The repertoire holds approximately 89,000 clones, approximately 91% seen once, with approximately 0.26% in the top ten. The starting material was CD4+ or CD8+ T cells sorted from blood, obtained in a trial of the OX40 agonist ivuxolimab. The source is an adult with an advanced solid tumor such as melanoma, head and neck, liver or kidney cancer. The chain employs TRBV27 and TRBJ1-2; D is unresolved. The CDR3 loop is CASSDARRSYGYTF. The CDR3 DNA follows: TGTGCCAGCAGTGATGCCAGGCGTAGCTATGGCTACACCTTC.